This TCR beta chain is drawn from a study of T cells in Graves' hyperthyroidism and ophthalmopathy. The V gene's germline CDR1 is SGHKS and CDR2 YYEKEE (reference sequence). The length of the CDR3 is 16 residues. V shed 4 bases and J 4 bases; nucleotides not matched to a gene: 3. What was amplified from RNA transcripts were TCR beta CDR3 regions. HTBI primers drove first-round RT-PCR of the TCR CDR3. TCRdb itself ran the multiplex PCR reads through MiXCR, one entry per CDR3 protein. The sample contains fewer than 600,000 distinct CDR3 sequences, around 15% of which appear only once. To note about this clonotype: The antigen is unknown.

Aged 18 to 65, the patients had hyperthyroidism that was newly diagnosed and had lasted under 2 months. The authors obtained PBMCs from over 8.5 ml of fresh peripheral blood. Study outcomes and limitations: A median 6.5 months before onset, the model predicted ophthalmopathy.

The sample consisted of blood. This receptor was obtained from a woman in her thirties or forties with Graves' hyperthyroidism. The rearrangement joins TRBV5-5 to TRBJ2-2, with 14 nucleotides matching TRBD2. The CDR3 region is CASSTGTSGGTGELFF. Here the CDR3 DNA reads TGTGCCAGCAGCACCGGGACTAGCGGGGGCACCGGGGAGCTGTTTTTT.